Below, one T cell receptor (beta chain) is given with its context. Its target is unknown. Distinct nucleotide sequences in the sample also encode this CDR3. The data originate from a study of CD8+ T cells in alopecia areata. It was cDNA, reverse transcribed from extracted RNA, that served as the sequencing template. Only in-frame clones appear in the TCRdb table, and some are missing; sequencing was by immunoSEQ multiplex PCR. Of more than 200,000 clones in the sample, about 68% were seen once. The V and J ends lost 0 bases and 4 bases respectively, with 7 bases between them. There are 13 residues in the CDR3. Germline V CDR1 and CDR2: SGHRS, YFSETQ. Study findings and constraints: Clonality exceeded that of normal scalp in lesional scalp, most notably in alopecia totalis/universalis. Possibly because of HLA-related factors, TCR sharing was less clear across patients than in mice.

The origin of this receptor is a human donor with alopecia areata. The sample here was CD4+ T cells sorted from blood, taken at week 0. The V call is TRBV5-1, the J call TRBJ2-5; D ambiguous. CDR3 in DNA: TGCGCCAGCAGCTTGGGCCCCCGAGAGACCCAGTACTTC. Translated, it gives CASSLGPRETQYF.